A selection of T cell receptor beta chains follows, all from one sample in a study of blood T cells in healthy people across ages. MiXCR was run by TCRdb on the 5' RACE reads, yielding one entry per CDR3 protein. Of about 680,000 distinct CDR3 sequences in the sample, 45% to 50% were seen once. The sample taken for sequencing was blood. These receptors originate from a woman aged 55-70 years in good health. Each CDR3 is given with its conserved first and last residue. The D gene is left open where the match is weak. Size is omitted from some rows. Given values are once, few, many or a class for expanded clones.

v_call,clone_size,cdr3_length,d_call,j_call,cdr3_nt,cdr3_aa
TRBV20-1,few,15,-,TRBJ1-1,TGCAGTGCTAGAGCCTCCCGGGACGGGAACACTGAAGCTTTCTTT,CSARASRDGNTEAFF
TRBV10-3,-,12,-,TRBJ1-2,TGTGCCATCGAGGCAGCCTTATATGGCTACACCTTC,CAIEAALYGYTF
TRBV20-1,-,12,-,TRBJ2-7,TGCAGTGCTAGAGATAAGGGATACGAGCAGTACTTC,CSARDKGYEQYF
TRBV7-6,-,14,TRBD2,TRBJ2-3,TGTGCCAGCAGCTTATCAAGCGGGAGTGATACGCAGTATTTT,CASSLSSGSDTQYF
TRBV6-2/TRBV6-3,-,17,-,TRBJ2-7,TGTGCCAGCAGTTATGATAGCGACAGGTCCAGATCCTACGAGCAGTACTTC,CASSYDSDRSRSYEQYF
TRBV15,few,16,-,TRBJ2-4,TGTGCCACCAGCAGAGATGGCTCTCTAGCCAAAAACATTCAGTACTTC,CATSRDGSLAKNIQYF
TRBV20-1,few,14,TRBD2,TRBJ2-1,TGCAGTGCTAAGGGTCTAGCGGGAGGGAATGAGCAGTTCTTC,CSAKGLAGGNEQFF
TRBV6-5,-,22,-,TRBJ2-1,TGTGCCAGCAGTTACTCCCCGGATAGGTCTCAACGGGGACCCCCCCCACAGGATGAGCAGTTCTTC,CASSYSPDRSQRGPPPQDEQFF
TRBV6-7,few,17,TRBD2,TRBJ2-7,TGTGCCAGCAGTTACCCGCAGCGGGAGGGCCTGGTCAACGAGCAGTACTTC,CASSYPQREGLVNEQYF
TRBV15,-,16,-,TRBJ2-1,TGTGCCACCAGCAGAGAATGGGGGAGACGGCAAGAGACCCAGTTCTTC,CATSREWGRRQETQFF
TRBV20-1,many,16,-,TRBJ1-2,TGCAGTGGCGGGCAGGGGACGGAACGAGAGTTTAGGGGCTACACCTTC,CSGGQGTEREFRGYTF
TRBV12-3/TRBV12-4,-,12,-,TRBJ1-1,TGTGCCAGCAGTTTAAGGGCAGGTGAAGCTTTCTTT,CASSLRAGEAFF
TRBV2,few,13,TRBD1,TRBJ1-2,TGTGCCAGCAGGGGACAGGCCTACTATGGCTACACCTTC,CASRGQAYYGYTF
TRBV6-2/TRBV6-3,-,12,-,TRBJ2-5,TGTGCCAGCAGTTACGCAGGACATGAGCAGTACTTC,CASSYAGHEQYF
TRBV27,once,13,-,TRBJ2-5,TGTGCCAGCAAGACAGGCCAGCAAGAGACCCAGTACTTC,CASKTGQQETQYF
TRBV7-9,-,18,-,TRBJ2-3,TGTGCCAGCAGCTTAGCCCTTGAGGGGTGGAAACCCACAGATGCGCAGTATTTT,CASSLALEGWKPTDAQYF
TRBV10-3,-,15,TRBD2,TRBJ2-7,TGTGCCATCGGAACCCTGACTAGCCGATACTACGAGCAGTACTTC,CAIGTLTSRYYEQYF
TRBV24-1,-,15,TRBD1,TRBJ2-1,TGTGCCACCAGTGATCAACGGGACAGAGGCGATGAGCAGTTCTTC,CATSDQRDRGDEQFF
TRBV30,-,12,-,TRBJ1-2,TGTGCCAGGAACGCGAATAACTATGGCTACACCTTC,CARNANNYGYTF
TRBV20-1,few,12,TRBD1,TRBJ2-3,TGCAGTGCCCCCGACAGGGGTGATACGCAGTATTTT,CSAPDRGDTQYF
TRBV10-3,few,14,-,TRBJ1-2,TGTGCCATCAGTCCAGACGGGGGTAACTATGGCTACACCTTC,CAISPDGGNYGYTF
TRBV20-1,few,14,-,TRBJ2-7,TGCAGTGCTAGCTTGGGCAGGGCTCTCCACGAGCAGTACTTC,CSASLGRALHEQYF
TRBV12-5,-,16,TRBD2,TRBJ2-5,TGTGCTAGTGGCGGTCGGACTAGCGGGAAGGGCCATGAGCAGTACTTC,CASGGRTSGKGHEQYF
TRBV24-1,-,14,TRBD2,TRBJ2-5,TGTGCCACCAGTGATTGGGGGGGGGAAGAGACCCAGTACTTC,CATSDWGGEETQYF
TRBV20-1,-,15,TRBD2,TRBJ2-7,TGCAGTGCTAGAGAGCTAGCGGGAGGGCCATACGAGCAGTACTTC,CSARELAGGPYEQYF
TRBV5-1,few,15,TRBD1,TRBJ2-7,TGCGCCAGCAGCTTGGATGGACAGGGGGCCTACGAGCAGTACTTC,CASSLDGQGAYEQYF
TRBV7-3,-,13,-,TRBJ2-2,TGTGCCAGCAGCCAAGGACAGACCGGGGAGCTGTTTTTT,CASSQGQTGELFF
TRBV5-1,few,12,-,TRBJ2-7,TGCGCCAGCAAATGGAACAACGATGAGCAGTACTTC,CASKWNNDEQYF
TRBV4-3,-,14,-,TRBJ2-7,TGCGCCAGCAGCCGCTTACAGGGCTCCTACGAGCAGTACTTC,CASSRLQGSYEQYF
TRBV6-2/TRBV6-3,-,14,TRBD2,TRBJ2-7,TGTGCCAGCAGTCGGAGCGGGAGCTCCTACGAGCAGTACTTC,CASSRSGSSYEQYF
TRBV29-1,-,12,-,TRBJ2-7,TGCGGCGTCCTTTCGACAGGACACGAGCAGTACTTC,CGVLSTGHEQYF
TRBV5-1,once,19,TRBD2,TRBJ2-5,TGCGCCAGCAGCTTGGCCGACACTAGCGACCCTTTGAACCAAGAGACCCAGTACTTC,CASSLADTSDPLNQETQYF
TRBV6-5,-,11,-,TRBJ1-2,TGTGCCAGCAGTTCACGGACAGTCTACACCTTC,CASSSRTVYTF
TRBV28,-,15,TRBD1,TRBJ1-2,TGTGCCAGCGAAATCCCGGGACAGGGGGCGAGGGGCTACACCTTC,CASEIPGQGARGYTF
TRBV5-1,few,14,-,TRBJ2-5,TGCGCCAGCAGCTCTTCGACACCCTTGGTTCCCCAGTACTTC,CASSSSTPLVPQYF
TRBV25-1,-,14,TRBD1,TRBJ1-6,TGTGCCAGCAGGGGGACAGGGGACAGTTCACCCCTCCACTTT,CASRGTGDSSPLHF
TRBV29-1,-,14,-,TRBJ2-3,TGCAGCGGGGGGATGGGCGGAAGCACAGATACGCAGTATTTT,CSGGMGGSTDTQYF
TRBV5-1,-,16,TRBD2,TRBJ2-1,TGCGCCAGCAGCTTGGCCAGGACGGGAGGGGACAATGAGCAGTTCTTC,CASSLARTGGDNEQFF
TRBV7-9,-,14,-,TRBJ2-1,TGTGCCAGCACCCAAACTAGCCCCACCAATGAGCAGTTCTTC,CASTQTSPTNEQFF
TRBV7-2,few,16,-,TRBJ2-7,TGTGCCAGCAGCTCGATGCGGGGATTTGAGGCCTACGAGCAGTACTTC,CASSSMRGFEAYEQYF
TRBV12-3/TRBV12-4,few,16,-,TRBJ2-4,TGTGCCAGCAGTTTTCCAGGGGGGGTGGCCAAAAACATTCAGTACTTC,CASSFPGGVAKNIQYF
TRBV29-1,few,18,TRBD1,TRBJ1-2,TGCAGCGTCGTTATAACCGAACCGGGACAGGGGACCGTCTATGGCTACACCTTC,CSVVITEPGQGTVYGYTF
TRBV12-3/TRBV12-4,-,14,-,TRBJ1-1,TGTGCCAGCAGTTTTTGGACAGTGAACACTGAAGCTTTCTTT,CASSFWTVNTEAFF
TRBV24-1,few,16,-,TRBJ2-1,TGTGCCACCAGTGATTTCGCGGGGTCCACCTACAATGAGCAGTTCTTC,CATSDFAGSTYNEQFF
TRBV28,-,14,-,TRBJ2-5,TGTGCCAGCAGTCTGACTCCGGAGGGAGAGACCCAGTACTTC,CASSLTPEGETQYF
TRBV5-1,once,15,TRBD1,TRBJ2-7,TGCGCCAGCAGGTTTGGACAGGGCAAAGATTCCGAGCAGTACTTC,CASRFGQGKDSEQYF
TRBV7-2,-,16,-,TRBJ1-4,TGTGCCAGCAGCTCACGACAGGTCCTTCTAGGGGAAAAACTGTTTTTT,CASSSRQVLLGEKLFF
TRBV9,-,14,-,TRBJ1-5,TGTGCCAGCAGCCCTCGTCCCGGGCCTCAGCCCCAGCATTTT,CASSPRPGPQPQHF
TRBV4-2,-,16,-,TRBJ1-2,TGTGCCAGCAGCCAAGATCGGCAGGGCGCCAACTATGGCTACACCTTC,CASSQDRQGANYGYTF
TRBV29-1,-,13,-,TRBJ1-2,TGCAGCGTTGAGGCCGGGGACGGATATGGCTACACCTTC,CSVEAGDGYGYTF
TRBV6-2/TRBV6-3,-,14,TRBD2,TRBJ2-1,TGTGCCAGCAGGCTAGCGGGAGTACGCAATGAGCAGTTCTTC,CASRLAGVRNEQFF
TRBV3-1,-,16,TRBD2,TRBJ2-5,TGTGCCAGCAGCCAAGTTTCTAGCGGGAGATTGGAGACCCAGTACTTC,CASSQVSSGRLETQYF
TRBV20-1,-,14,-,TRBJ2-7,TGCAGTGCTAGAGACCGGGGGACGTCCTACGAGCAGTACTTC,CSARDRGTSYEQYF
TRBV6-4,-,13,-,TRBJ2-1,TGTGCCAGCAGGACTCCTAGCTACAATGAGCAGTTCTTC,CASRTPSYNEQFF
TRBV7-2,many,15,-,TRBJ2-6,TGTGCCAGCAGCTTCTCTGGTACCGGGGCCAACGTCCTGACTTTC,CASSFSGTGANVLTF